A single sample gave rise to the 18 T cell receptor beta chains below, sequenced in a study of T cell responses to AZD1222 COVID-19 vaccine. Clones were read by immunoSEQ multiplex PCR, and TCRdb kept only the in-frame ones, dropping some. The listing contains over 140,000 clones. Input material: peripheral blood. Source of these receptors: an adult in good health.

This CDR3 is CASSPSGYGYTF. CDR3 coding DNA: TGTGCCAGCAGTCCCTCCGGCTATGGCTACACCTTC. The chain links TRBV27 to TRBJ1-2; no clear D. Germline V gene data show CDR1 as MNHEY and CDR2 as SMNVEV (reference sequence). Trimming pared 5 bases from V and 4 bases from J, leaving 8 bases between. This CDR3 region has 12 residues.

This chain links TRBV27 with TRBJ2-7; 16 nucleotides line up with TRBD2. This CDR3 has 15 residues. From germline, CDR1 is MNHEY and CDR2 SMNVEV (reference sequence). The J segment lost 9 bases and the V segment lost 6 bases, leaving 8 bases of the junction unmatched. The CDR3 reads CASRPGTSGGAVQYF. CDR3 nucleotides: TGTGCCAGCAGACCCGGGACTAGCGGGGGGGCCGTGCAGTACTTC.

The CDR3 region has the DNA TGTGCCAGCAGCCCCCCGGGTAATTCACCCCTCCACTTT. It encodes CASSPPGNSPLHF. The chain couples TRBV5-4 to TRBJ1-6, with unresolved D. V was pared by 4 bases and J by 6 bases, with 8 bases between. Germline lookup yields CDR1 SGHNT and CDR2 YYREEE (reference sequence). This CDR3 region has 13 residues.

The rearrangement links TRBV30 to TRBJ2-1; D is possibly TRBD1 (6 bases). Germline CDR1 reads GTSNPN; CDR2 reads SVGIG (reference sequence). This CDR3 has 14 amino acids. V was trimmed by 4 bases and J by 1 base, leaving 11 bases between them. CDR3 DNA sequence: TGTGCCTGGAAGCACCAGGGGTCCTACAATGAGCAGTTCTTC. It is translated as CAWKHQGSYNEQFF.

The chain couples TRBV6-1 to TRBJ2-7; maybe TRBD1 (5 bases). The germline V and J ends were trimmed by 0 bases and 3 bases, with 18 bases remaining between them. Germline CDR1 is MNHNS and CDR2 is SASEGT. This CDR3 region has 17 residues. This chain's CDR3 is CASSEANRDRVFYEQYF. The CDR3 nucleotides read TGTGCCAGCAGTGAAGCTAACCGAGACAGAGTCTTCTACGAGCAGTACTTC.

CDR3 sequence reads: CASSLGGRGPYEQYF. In nucleotides, the CDR3 is TGTGCCAGCAGCTTAGGGGGCAGGGGACCTTACGAGCAGTACTTC. The chain recombines TRBV7-8 with TRBJ2-7; D possibly corresponds to TRBD1 (6 bases). This CDR3 has 15 residues. CDR1 and CDR2 from the germline V gene are SGHVS and FQNEAQ. Deletions cut 1 base from V and 4 bases from J, with 14 bases between.

In DNA form, the CDR3 reads TGTGCCAGCAGTGAACTGGGCAGGGTGGGTGAAAAACTGTTTTTT. Protein product: CASSELGRVGEKLFF. The V call is TRBV2, the J call TRBJ1-4; D possibly corresponds to TRBD1 (5 bases). The CDR3 is 15 residues long. Per the germline V gene, CDR1 is SNHLY and CDR2 is FYNNEI. The ends were cut back, 2 bases at V and 7 bases at J, with 14 bases in the middle. The full variable domain, rest sourced from reference TRBV2 and TRBJ1-4, is EPEVTQTPSHQVTQMGQEVILRCVPISNHLYFYWYRQILGQKVEFLVSFYNNEISEKSEIFDDQFSVERPDGSNFTLKIRSTKLEDSAMYFCASSELGRVGEKLFFGSGTQLSVL.

This chain joins TRBV4-1 and TRBJ1-2, with unresolved D. The CDR3 consists of 12 residues. V was shortened by 6 bases and J by 4 bases, with 9 bases between the two germline ends. Germline assignment: CDR1 MGHRA and CDR2 YSYEKL. The CDR3 reads CASSDTTYGYTF. CDR3 bases: TGCGCCAGCAGTGACACCACCTATGGCTACACCTTC.

The chain employs TRBV7-8 and TRBJ1-1; D possibly corresponds to TRBD1 (6 bases). The CDR3 is made up of 15 amino acids. V was cut by 5 bases and J by 1 base, with 14 bases left in between. Germline V gene lookup returns CDR1 SGHVS and CDR2 FQNEAQ. CDR3 region: CASSRFAGENTEAFF. DNA for the CDR3: TGTGCCAGCAGCCGGTTCGCAGGGGAGAACACTGAAGCTTTCTTT.

The genes are TRBV19 and TRBJ1-1; TRBD1 is a possible D gene (5 bases). With 6 bases removed from V and 5 bases from J, the gap between germline ends came to 28 bases. Germline loops: CDR1 LNHDA, CDR2 SQIVND (reference sequence). This CDR3 is 18 amino acids long. The chain's CDR3 is CASRDGGRAGDRGTEAFF. In DNA, the CDR3 is TGTGCCAGTAGGGATGGAGGCAGGGCGGGTGACCGTGGGACTGAAGCTTTCTTT.

The chain employs TRBV5-6 and TRBJ1-2; 8 positions match TRBD1. With V trimmed by 4 bases and J by 5 bases, 19 bases remained unmatched. Germline lookup yields CDR1 SGHDT and CDR2 YYEEEE. The CDR3 covers 18 residues. Here the CDR3 DNA reads TGTGCCAGCAGCCCTAGGGGGCAGGGGGCGCGTACACAATATGGCTACACCTTC. Protein: CASSPRGQGARTQYGYTF. The full variable domain, its missing parts supplied by reference TRBV5-6 and TRBJ1-2, is DAGVTQSPTHLIKTRGQQVTLRCSPKSGHDTVSWYQQALGQGPQFIFQYYEEEERQRGNFPDRFSGHQFPNYSSELNVNALLLGDSALYLCASSPRGQGARTQYGYTFGSGTRLTVV.

The V gene is TRBV29-1, the J gene TRBJ1-2; tentatively, D is TRBD1 (6 bases). From germline, CDR1 is SQVTM and CDR2 ANQGSEA. This CDR3 spans 14 amino acids. Trimming removed 7 bases at V and 4 bases at J, with 19 bases between. CDR3 sequence (DNA): TGCAGCGCCTCCACAGGGCGGAACGGCTATGGCTACACCTTC. This gives the protein CSASTGRNGYGYTF.

The chain combines TRBV18 with TRBJ2-3, with 9 bases identical to TRBD2. The germline CDR1 and CDR2 sequences are KGHSH and LQKENI. The V and J ends lost 3 bases and 3 bases, in that order; junction bases with no gene match: 7. This CDR3 contains 16 residues. In DNA form, the CDR3 reads TGTGCCAGCTCACCGCTGGGAGCGGGGGGTACAGATACGCAGTATTTT. Translating it yields CASSPLGAGGTDTQYF.

The V call is TRBV2, the J call TRBJ1-2; a weak D match, TRBD1 (6 bases). Trimming left V 7 bases short and J 3 bases short, with 12 bases between. The CDR3 spans 13 residues. Germline V lookup: CDR1 SNHLY, CDR2 FYNNEI. The CDR3, as DNA: TGTGCCAGCAACGGGGGCGCATACTATGGCTACACCTTC. Amino acids: CASNGGAYYGYTF.

The chain recombines TRBV7-3 with TRBJ1-1, with 8 bases matching TRBD1. The CDR3 has 14 amino acids. CDR1 SGHTA and CDR2 FQGTGA come from the germline V gene. The V and J ends lost 4 bases and 4 bases, in that order; junction bases with no gene match: 5. CDR3 DNA sequence: TGTGCCAGCAGCTATACAGGGGGAAGCACTGAAGCTTTCTTT. It yields the protein CASSYTGGSTEAFF.

The rearrangement joins TRBV5-4 to TRBJ2-1, with TRBD2 identical over 9 bases. After removal of 4 bases from V and 3 bases from J, the junction contained 5 bases not matched to a gene. The CDR3 loop spans 15 amino acids. Germline lookup yields CDR1 SGHNT and CDR2 YYREEE (reference sequence). The CDR3 DNA sequence: TGTGCCAGCAGCGGTAGCGGGGGCCTCTACAATGAGCAGTTCTTC. Translating it yields CASSGSGGLYNEQFF.

The rearrangement links TRBV7-2 to TRBJ1-6, with 8 bases identical to TRBD1. The CDR3 is made up of 15 amino acids. V lost 8 bases and J lost 8; bases outside the gene matches: 11. Germline assignment: CDR1 SGHTA and CDR2 FQGNSA. CDR3 DNA sequence: TGTGCCAGCGGTAGGTTACAGGGGGTCGATTCACCCCTCCACTTT. Its protein is CASGRLQGVDSPLHF.

The chain couples TRBV7-7 to TRBJ1-4; no firm D call. Germline loops: CDR1 SSHAT, CDR2 FNYEAQ (reference sequence). This CDR3 comprises 15 residues. V dropped 2 bases and J dropped 5 bases, with 12 bases sitting between them. CDR3 sequence: CASSLTGGENEKLFF. CDR3 nucleotide sequence: TGTGCCAGCAGCTTAACCGGTGGTGAAAATGAAAAACTGTTTTTT. The whole variable domain, filled in from reference TRBV7-7 and TRBJ1-4, reads GAGVSQSPRYKVTKRGQDVTLRCDPISSHATLYWYQQALGQGPEFLTYFNYEAQPDKSGLPSDRFSAERPEGSISTLTIQRTEQRDSAMYRCASSLTGGENEKLFFGSGTQLSVL.